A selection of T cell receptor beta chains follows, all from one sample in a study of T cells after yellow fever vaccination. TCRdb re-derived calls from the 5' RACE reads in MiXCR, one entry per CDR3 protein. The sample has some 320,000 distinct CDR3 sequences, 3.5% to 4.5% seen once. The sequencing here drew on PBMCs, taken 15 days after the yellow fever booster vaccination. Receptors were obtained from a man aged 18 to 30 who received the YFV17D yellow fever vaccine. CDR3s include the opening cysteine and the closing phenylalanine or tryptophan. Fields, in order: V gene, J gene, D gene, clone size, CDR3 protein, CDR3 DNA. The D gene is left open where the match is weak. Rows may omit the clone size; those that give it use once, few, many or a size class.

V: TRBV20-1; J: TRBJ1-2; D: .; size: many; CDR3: CSATSQRGTLEGYTF; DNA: TGCAGTGCTACTTCTCAGAGGGGAACCCTAGAGGGCTACACCTTC
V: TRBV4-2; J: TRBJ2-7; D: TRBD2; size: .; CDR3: CASSQEGGSYEQYF; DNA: TGTGCCAGCAGCCAAGAGGGGGGGTCGTACGAGCAGTACTTC
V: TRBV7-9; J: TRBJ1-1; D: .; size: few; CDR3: CAVGGSGGEAFF; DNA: TGTGCCGTTGGGGGCAGTGGCGGTGAAGCTTTCTTT
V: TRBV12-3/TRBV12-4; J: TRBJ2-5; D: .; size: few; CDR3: CASSFFVGAQGETQYF; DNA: TGTGCCAGCAGTTTTTTTGTGGGGGCGCAAGGAGAGACCCAGTACTTC
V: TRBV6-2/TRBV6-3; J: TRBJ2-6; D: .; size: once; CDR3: CASSTGSSGANVLTF; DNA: TGTGCCAGCAGCACAGGGAGCTCTGGGGCCAACGTCCTGACTTTC
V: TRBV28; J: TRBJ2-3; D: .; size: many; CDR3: CASSFLDFQGDTQYF; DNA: TGTGCCAGCAGTTTTTTAGACTTTCAAGGGGATACGCAGTATTTT
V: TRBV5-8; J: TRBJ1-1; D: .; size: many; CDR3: CASSLEPGNTEAFF; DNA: TGTGCCAGCAGCTTGGAGCCCGGGAACACTGAAGCTTTCTTT
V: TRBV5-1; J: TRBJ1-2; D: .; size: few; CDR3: CASSTDRNYGYTF; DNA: TGCGCCAGCAGTACCGACAGGAACTATGGCTACACCTTC
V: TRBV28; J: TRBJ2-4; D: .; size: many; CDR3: CASNEGRNIQYF; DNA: TGTGCCAGCAACGAGGGCAGAAACATTCAGTACTTC
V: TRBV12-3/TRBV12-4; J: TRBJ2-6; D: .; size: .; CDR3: CASRGITASGANVLTF; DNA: TGTGCCAGCAGAGGGATCACAGCCTCTGGGGCCAACGTCCTGACTTTC
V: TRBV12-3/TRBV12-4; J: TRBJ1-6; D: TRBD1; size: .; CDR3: CASSVTGEAGSPLHF; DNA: TGTGCCAGCAGCGTGACAGGGGAGGCCGGTTCACCCCTCCACTTT
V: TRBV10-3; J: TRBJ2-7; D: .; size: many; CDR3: CASLDRQTGDEQYF; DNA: TGTGCCAGCCTGGACAGACAAACCGGTGACGAGCAGTACTTC
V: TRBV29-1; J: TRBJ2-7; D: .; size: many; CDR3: CSVARDLSYEQYF; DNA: TGCAGCGTAGCCCGGGACCTATCCTACGAGCAGTACTTC
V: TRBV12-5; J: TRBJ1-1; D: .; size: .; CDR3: CASGYRVDTEAFF; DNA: TGTGCTAGTGGTTATAGGGTAGACACTGAAGCTTTCTTT
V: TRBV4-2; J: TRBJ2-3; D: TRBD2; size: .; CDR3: CASSQGTSGATDTQYF; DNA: TGTGCCAGCAGCCAAGGGACTAGCGGGGCCACAGATACGCAGTATTTT
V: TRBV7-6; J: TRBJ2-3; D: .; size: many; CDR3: CASSPPGGGTDTQYF; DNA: TGTGCCAGCAGCCCCCCCGGGGGTGGGACAGATACGCAGTATTTT
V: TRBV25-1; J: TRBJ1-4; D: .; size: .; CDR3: CASSDPSKGNEKLFF; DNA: TGTGCCAGCAGTGACCCAAGCAAGGGTAATGAAAAACTGTTTTTT
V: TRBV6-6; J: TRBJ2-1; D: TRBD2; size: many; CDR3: CATSGWLADYNEQFF; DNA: TGTGCCACATCGGGTTGGCTAGCGGACTACAATGAGCAGTTCTTC
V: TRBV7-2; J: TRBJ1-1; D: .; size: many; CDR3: CASSSTGGNTEAFF; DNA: TGTGCCAGCAGCTCGACAGGTGGGAACACTGAAGCTTTCTTT
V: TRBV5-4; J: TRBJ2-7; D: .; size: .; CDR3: CASSLAGEQYF; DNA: TGTGCCAGCAGCTTGGCCGGCGAGCAGTACTTC
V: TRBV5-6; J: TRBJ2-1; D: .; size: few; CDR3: CASSFWERGYNEQFF; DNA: TGTGCCAGCAGCTTCTGGGAAAGGGGATACAATGAGCAGTTCTTC
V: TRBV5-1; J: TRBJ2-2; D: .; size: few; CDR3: CASSEGGNTGELFF; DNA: TGCGCCAGCAGCGAGGGAGGGAACACCGGGGAGCTGTTTTTT
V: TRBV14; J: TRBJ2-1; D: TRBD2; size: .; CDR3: CASSHMTSGGRSEQFF; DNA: TGTGCCAGCAGCCATATGACTAGCGGGGGCCGAAGTGAGCAGTTCTTC
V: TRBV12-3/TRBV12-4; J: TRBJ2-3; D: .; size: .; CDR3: CASSLITASTDTQYF; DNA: TGTGCCAGCAGTTTAATAACGGCTAGCACAGATACGCAGTATTTT
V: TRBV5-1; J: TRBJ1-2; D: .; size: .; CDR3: CASSAGIYGYTF; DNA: TGCGCCAGCAGCGCAGGAATTTATGGCTACACCTTC
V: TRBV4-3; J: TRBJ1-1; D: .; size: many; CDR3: CASSQDGAGAQVAFF; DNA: TGCGCCAGCAGCCAAGATGGGGCAGGGGCTCAGGTGGCTTTCTTT
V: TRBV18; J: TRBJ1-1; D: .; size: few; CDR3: CASSPRGMNTEAFF; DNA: TGTGCCAGCTCGCCCCGAGGGATGAACACTGAAGCTTTCTTT
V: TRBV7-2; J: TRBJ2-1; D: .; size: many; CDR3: CASSPGGSQVNEQFF; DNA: TGTGCCAGCAGCCCGGGCGGGTCACAGGTCAATGAGCAGTTCTTC
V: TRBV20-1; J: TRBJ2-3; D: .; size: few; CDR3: CSAVAGAGDTQYF; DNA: TGCAGTGCGGTTGCGGGGGCCGGGGATACGCAGTATTTT
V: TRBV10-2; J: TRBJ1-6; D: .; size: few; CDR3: CASTNGPLRSSYNSPLHF; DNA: TGCGCCAGCACCAATGGGCCTTTAAGAAGCTCCTATAATTCACCCCTCCACTTT
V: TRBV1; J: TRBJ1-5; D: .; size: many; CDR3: CTSSQSAGLPSEQPQHF; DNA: TGCACCAGCAGCCAAAGCGCAGGCCTCCCCTCCGAACAGCCCCAGCATTTT
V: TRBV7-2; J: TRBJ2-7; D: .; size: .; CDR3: CASRHAYEQYF; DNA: TGTGCCAGCAGGCATGCCTACGAGCAGTACTTC
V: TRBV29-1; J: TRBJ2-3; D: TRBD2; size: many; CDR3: CSVDPPAGGDTQYF; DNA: TGCAGCGTTGACCCCCCTGCGGGGGGAGATACGCAGTATTTT
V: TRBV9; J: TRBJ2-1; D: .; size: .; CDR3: CASSVVPGPYNEQFF; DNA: TGTGCCAGCAGCGTAGTGCCAGGGCCCTACAATGAGCAGTTCTTC
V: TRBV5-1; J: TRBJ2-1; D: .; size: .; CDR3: CASSLETTVWDEQFF; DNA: TGCGCCAGCAGCTTGGAGACGACAGTGTGGGATGAGCAGTTCTTC
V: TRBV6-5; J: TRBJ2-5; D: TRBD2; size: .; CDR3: CASSYRREGETQYF; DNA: TGTGCCAGCAGTTACAGGCGGGAGGGAGAGACCCAGTACTTC
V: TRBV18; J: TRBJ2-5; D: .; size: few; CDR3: CASSQPWETQYF; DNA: TGTGCCAGCTCACAACCCTGGGAGACCCAGTACTTC
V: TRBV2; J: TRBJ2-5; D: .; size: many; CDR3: CASRGPGQETQYF; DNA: TGTGCCAGCCGGGGGCCAGGGCAAGAGACCCAGTACTTC
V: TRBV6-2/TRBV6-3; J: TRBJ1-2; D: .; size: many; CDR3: CASSHRDSGYTF; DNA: TGTGCCAGCAGTCACAGGGACTCTGGCTACACCTTC
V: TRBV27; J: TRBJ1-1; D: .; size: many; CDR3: CASSWTGLRTEAFF; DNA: TGTGCCAGCAGTTGGACGGGATTGAGAACTGAAGCTTTCTTT
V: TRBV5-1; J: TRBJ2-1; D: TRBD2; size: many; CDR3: CASSLAASGGAYNEQFF; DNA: TGCGCCAGCAGCTTGGCGGCTAGCGGGGGAGCTTACAATGAGCAGTTCTTC
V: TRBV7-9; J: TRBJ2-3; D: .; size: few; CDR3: CATKRDSSTDTQYF; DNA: TGTGCCACGAAAAGGGACTCAAGCACAGATACGCAGTATTTT